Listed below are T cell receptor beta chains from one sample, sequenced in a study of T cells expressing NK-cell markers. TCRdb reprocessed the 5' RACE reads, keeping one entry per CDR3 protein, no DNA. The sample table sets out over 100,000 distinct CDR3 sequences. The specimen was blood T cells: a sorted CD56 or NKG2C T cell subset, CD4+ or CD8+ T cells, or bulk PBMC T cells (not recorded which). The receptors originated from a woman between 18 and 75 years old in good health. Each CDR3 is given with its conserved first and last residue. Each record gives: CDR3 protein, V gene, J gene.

CASSLTGDTNYGYTF	TRBV5-5	TRBJ1-2
CASSPGGGNEQFF	TRBV9	TRBJ2-1
CASTNIWTGQTGELFF	TRBV2	TRBJ2-2
CSVEDWSGGRTGELFF	TRBV29-1	TRBJ2-2
CSAWTSGRTVIVYNEQFF	TRBV20-1	TRBJ2-1
CSARPNRDTLMEQFF	TRBV20-1	TRBJ2-1
CASSLAPGGELFF	TRBV5-4	TRBJ2-2
CASSWDRRQETQYF	TRBV12-3/TRBV12-4	TRBJ2-5
CASKRLAGGYNYNEQFF	TRBV28	TRBJ2-1
CASSFTSGVDTQYF	TRBV7-8	TRBJ2-3
CASSLAGGGTDTQYF	TRBV27	TRBJ2-3
CASSPSPGQGREQFF	TRBV6-4	TRBJ2-1
CASSTVISYEQYF	TRBV28	TRBJ2-7
CASSLEGRVDYNSPLHF	TRBV11-2	TRBJ1-6
CASSPGDRGYGYTF	TRBV4-3	TRBJ1-2
CASSLLSGGGTEAFF	TRBV7-2	TRBJ1-1
CATSFKKGAGELFF	TRBV15	TRBJ2-2
CASSPYRGETQYF	TRBV18	TRBJ2-5